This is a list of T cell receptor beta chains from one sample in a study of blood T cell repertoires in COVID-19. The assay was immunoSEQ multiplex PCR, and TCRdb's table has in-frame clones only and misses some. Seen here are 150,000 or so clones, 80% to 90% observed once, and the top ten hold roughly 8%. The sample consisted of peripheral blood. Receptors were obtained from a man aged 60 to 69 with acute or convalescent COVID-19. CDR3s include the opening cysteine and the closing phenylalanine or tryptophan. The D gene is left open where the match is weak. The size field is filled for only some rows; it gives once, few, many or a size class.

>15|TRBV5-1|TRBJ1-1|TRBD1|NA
CASSLGTGGGTEAFF
TGCGCCAGCAGCTTAGGGACAGGGGGCGGCACTGAAGCTTTCTTT
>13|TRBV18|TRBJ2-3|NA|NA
CASSPALTDTQYF
TGTGCCAGCTCACCAGCACTCACAGATACGCAGTATTTT
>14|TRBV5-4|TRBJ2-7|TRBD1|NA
CASSRPGQTYEQYF
TGTGCCAGCAGCCGACCGGGACAGACCTACGAGCAGTACTTC
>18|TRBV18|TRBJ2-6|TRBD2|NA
CASSETGLAGSGANVLTF
TGTGCCAGCTCAGAAACGGGACTAGCGGGCTCTGGGGCCAACGTCCTGACTTTC
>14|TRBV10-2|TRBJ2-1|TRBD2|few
CASKAGDSYNEQFF
TGCGCCAGCAAGGCGGGAGACTCCTACAATGAGCAGTTCTTC
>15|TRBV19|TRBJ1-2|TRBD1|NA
CASSPPGQGDYGYTF
TGTGCCAGTAGTCCACCGGGACAGGGAGATTATGGCTACACCTTC
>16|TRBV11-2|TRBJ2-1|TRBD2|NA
CASSLVGLAGANEQFF
TGTGCCAGCAGCTTAGTAGGACTAGCGGGAGCCAATGAGCAGTTCTTC
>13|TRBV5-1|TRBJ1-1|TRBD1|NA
CASTRTGNTEAFF
TGCGCCAGCACCCGGACAGGGAACACTGAAGCTTTCTTT
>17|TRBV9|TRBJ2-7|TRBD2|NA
CASSAGALSGGINEQYF
TGTGCCAGCAGCGCTGGGGCCCTATCGGGAGGGATCAACGAGCAGTACTTC
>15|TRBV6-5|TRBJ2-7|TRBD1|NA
CASRLGWGQAYEQYF
TGTGCCAGCAGATTGGGCTGGGGACAGGCCTACGAGCAGTACTTC
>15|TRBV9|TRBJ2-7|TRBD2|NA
CASSVAGGAGYEQYF
TGTGCCAGCAGCGTAGCGGGAGGGGCGGGGTACGAGCAGTACTTC
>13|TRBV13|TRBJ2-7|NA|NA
CASSLGRTYEQYF
TGTGCCAGCAGCTTAGGGAGAACCTACGAGCAGTACTTC
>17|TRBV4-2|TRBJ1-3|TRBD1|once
CASSQEGQFISGNTIYF
TGTGCCAGCAGCCAAGAGGGACAGTTCATCTCTGGAAACACCATATATTTT
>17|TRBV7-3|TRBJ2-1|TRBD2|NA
CASSLGPGRGEGNEQFF
TGTGCCAGCAGCTTGGGTCCAGGGCGCGGGGAGGGGAATGAGCAGTTCTTC
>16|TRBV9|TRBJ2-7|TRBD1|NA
CASSVAGQGPTYEQYF
TGTGCCAGCAGCGTAGCGGGACAGGGGCCGACCTACGAGCAGTACTTC
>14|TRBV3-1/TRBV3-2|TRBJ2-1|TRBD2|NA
CASGLAGWGNEQFF
TGTGCCAGCGGGCTAGCGGGTTGGGGAAATGAGCAGTTCTTC
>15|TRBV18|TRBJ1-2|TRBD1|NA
CASSSPGQSFYGYTF
TGTGCCAGCTCATCGCCGGGACAGTCTTTCTATGGCTACACCTTC
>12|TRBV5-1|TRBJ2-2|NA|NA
CASSRNTGELFF
TGCGCCAGCAGCCGGAACACCGGGGAGCTGTTTTTT
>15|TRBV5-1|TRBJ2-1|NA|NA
CASSLLTSGDNEQFF
TGCGCCAGCAGCCTGTTGACTAGTGGTGACAATGAGCAGTTCTTC
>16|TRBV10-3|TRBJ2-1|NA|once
CAISESGGASSSEQFF
TGTGCCATCAGTGAGTCTGGGGGGGCTAGCAGCAGTGAGCAGTTCTTC
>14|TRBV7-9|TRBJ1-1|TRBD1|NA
CASSRDRGSTEAFF
TGTGCCAGCAGCCGTGACAGGGGAAGCACTGAAGCTTTCTTT
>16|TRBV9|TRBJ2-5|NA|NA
CASSVGLTRGQETQYF
TGTGCCAGCAGCGTAGGGTTGACCCGGGGCCAAGAGACCCAGTACTTC
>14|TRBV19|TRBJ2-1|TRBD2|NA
CASCSGSSYNEQFF
TGTGCCAGCTGTAGCGGGAGCTCCTACAATGAGCAGTTCTTC
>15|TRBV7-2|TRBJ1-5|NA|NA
CASSLASPRDQPQHF
TGTGCCAGCAGCTTAGCTTCCCCGCGGGATCAGCCCCAGCATTTT
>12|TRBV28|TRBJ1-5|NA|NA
CASSFLNQPQHF
TGTGCCAGCAGTTTCCTAAATCAGCCCCAGCATTTT
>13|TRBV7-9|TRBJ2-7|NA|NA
CASSPPSADEQYF
TGTGCCAGCAGCCCCCCCTCGGCGGACGAGCAGTACTTC
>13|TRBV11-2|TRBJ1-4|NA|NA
CASSPTGEQKLFF
TGTGCCAGCAGCCCCACTGGGGAGCAAAAACTGTTTTTT
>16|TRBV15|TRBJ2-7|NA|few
CATSRGLTGRHYEQYF
TGTGCCACCAGCAGAGGATTGACAGGGAGGCACTACGAGCAGTACTTC
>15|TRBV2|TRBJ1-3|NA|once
CASLPGLSSGNTIYF
TGTGCCAGCCTTCCGGGACTGAGCTCTGGAAACACCATATATTTT
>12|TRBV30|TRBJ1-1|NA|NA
CAWSVSYIGAFF
TGTGCCTGGAGTGTATCGTACATTGGAGCTTTCTTT
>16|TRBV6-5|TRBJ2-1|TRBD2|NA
CASTHSGGGASNEQFF
TGTGCCAGCACTCACTCGGGGGGGGGCGCGTCCAATGAGCAGTTCTTC
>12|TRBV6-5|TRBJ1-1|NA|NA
CATSARGSEAFF
TGTGCCACCTCGGCAAGGGGTAGTGAAGCTTTCTTT
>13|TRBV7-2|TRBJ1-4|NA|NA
CASSRTYNEKLFF
TGTGCCAGCAGTCGGACATACAATGAAAAACTGTTTTTT
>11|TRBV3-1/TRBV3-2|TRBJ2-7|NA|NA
CASSQDSEQYF
TGTGCCAGCAGCCAAGATAGCGAGCAGTACTTC
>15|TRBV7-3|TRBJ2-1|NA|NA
CASSQGRGGNNEQFF
TGTGCCAGCAGCCAAGGTCGGGGCGGGAACAATGAGCAGTTCTTC
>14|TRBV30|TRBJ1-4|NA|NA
CAWSQQGSREKLFF
TGTGCCTGGAGTCAGCAGGGAAGTCGTGAAAAACTGTTTTTT
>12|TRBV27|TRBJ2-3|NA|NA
CASSPSTDTQYF
TGTGCCAGCAGTCCGAGCACAGATACGCAGTATTTT
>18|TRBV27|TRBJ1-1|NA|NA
CASSFKYVPGRMNTEAFF
TGTGCCAGCAGTTTCAAGTACGTTCCAGGAAGGATGAACACTGAAGCTTTCTTT
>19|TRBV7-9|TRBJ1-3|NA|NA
CASSPRPPAGEYSGNTIYF
TGTGCCAGCAGCCCAAGACCCCCGGCAGGGGAATACTCTGGAAACACCATATATTTT
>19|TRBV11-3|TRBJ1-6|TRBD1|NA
CASSPVPRDRDSYNSPLHF
TGTGCCAGCAGCCCCGTCCCCCGGGACAGAGACTCCTATAATTCACCCCTCCACTTT
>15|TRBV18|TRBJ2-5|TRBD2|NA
CASSFGLAGVETQYF
TGTGCCAGCTCATTCGGACTAGCGGGAGTTGAGACCCAGTACTTC
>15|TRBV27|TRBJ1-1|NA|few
CASSLLGPLDTEAFF
TGTGCCAGCAGTTTACTAGGCCCCTTAGACACTGAAGCTTTCTTT
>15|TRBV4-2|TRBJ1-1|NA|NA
CASSQEQGRDTEAFF
TGTGCCAGCAGCCAAGAACAGGGCCGGGACACTGAAGCTTTCTTT
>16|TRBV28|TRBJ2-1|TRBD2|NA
CASSGGAASSYNEQFF
TGTGCCAGCAGCGGGGGGGCGGCGAGCTCCTACAATGAGCAGTTCTTC